This T cell receptor beta chain was obtained from a study of T-cell memory formation after mild COVID-19 (dated by TCRdb to 2020 to 2022). Concerning the study at large: TCR sequence clusters from the two donors were largely donor specific. In two donors, T-cell clones that expanded and contracted after mild COVID-19 were followed by sequencing TCRalpha and TCRbeta repertoires longitudinally. The cohort comprised two young, previously healthy adult volunteers, one female and one male. Study-level results and caveats: SARS-CoV-2 specificity of the second-wave clones peaking on day 37 was not confirmed. Contracting CD4+ clones were located mainly in the CM and EM memory subsets, whereas CD8+ clones were found to be enriched in EMRA. Only a couple of mild cases were covered by the study, and larger cohorts that include severe cases with pre-infection samples were considered necessary. Clones contracting from day 15 to 85 had balanced CD4/CD8 phenotypes, while a second wave expanding from day 15 to 37 was biased towards CD4+. Some responding clones were detected in pre-infection memory, suggesting pre-existing cross-reactive memory T cells joined the SARS-CoV-2 response.

The V end gives up 10 bases and the J end 6 bases, leaving 13 bases in the junction not matched to a gene. The cysteine opens and the phenylalanine closes a CDR3 of 14 amino acids. The read is trimmed to its CDR3 DNA, 42 bases read in frame from base 1. The germline V gene encodes CDR1 SGHAT and CDR2 FQNNGV. Sequencing instrument: Illumina NovaSeq 6000. Using 5'RACE with constant-segment primers, TCRalpha and TCRbeta cDNA libraries were constructed, with sample barcodes and unique molecular identifiers added in the process. RNA was extracted from every sample with Trizol reagent. The libraries were amplified in two PCR steps, and the second step added a second sample barcode and Illumina TruSeq adapters. Libraries were sequenced on an Illumina NovaSeq with 2 x 150 bp paired-end reads. Per the original workflow: Reads were demultiplexed and collapsed into UMI-guided consensus sequences with migec v1.2.7. Using mixcr v2.1.11, the UMI consensuses were aligned to TRA and TRB V and J templates and assembled into clonotypes. Clonotypes were classified as expanded or contracted when called significant by both edgeR and NoisET, with noise models trained on biological replicates. edgeR calls used a false discovery rate-adjusted p below 0.01 and a log2 fold-change threshold of 1. As an exploratory analysis of dynamics, max-normalized trajectories of the 1000 most abundant clonotypes were examined by PCA with hierarchical clustering. Separately sequenced CD4+ and CD8+ repertoires were used to assign the CD4 or CD8 phenotype of responding clones. The public reads were run again by TCRdb, first through fastp at Q25 and then through MiXCR, and only productive beta chains were kept. Each CDR3 protein appears once, grouped with its most common genes and DNA. TCRdb, not the authors, supplied the V and J calls. This sample comprises 300,000 to 400,000 distinct CDR3 sequences, approximately 29% of them detected only once. The biggest ten clones account for about 13% of the sample.

Only one count was recorded for this clonotype. The specificity of this receptor is unknown. Per-base quality was not reported, and no clone a single base away is much larger than it. PBMCs were isolated by Ficoll-Paque density gradient centrifugation. Sequencing was done on a sample of PBMCs or a T cell subset sorted from them (not recorded which). The chain uses TRBV11-2 and TRBJ2-7; TRBD2 agrees with 9 junctional bases. The sequence came from an adult woman who had mild COVID-19 (a few samples of this study predate the infection). The sample titles of this study are shuffled in the database, so cell type and time point are left out; the donor was told from shared clones. This receptor has the CDR3 CATSQSSGTIEQYF. The DNA sequence is given as TGTGCCACCTCTCAGTCTAGCGGGACAATCGAGCAGTACTTC.